The text below deals with one T cell receptor (beta chain). This sample stems from a study of blood T cells in healthy people across ages. The use of a sample-barcoded 5' primer and a J-beta primer mix characterized a second PCR of roughly 7 to 12 cycles. Each cDNA molecule, via a template-switch adaptor with 12 random nucleotides, was tagged. MiXCR, run by TCRdb on the 5' RACE reads, gives a single entry per CDR3 protein. The sample contains roughly 800,000 distinct CDR3 sequences, roughly 64% of which appear only once. This TCR derives from a man aged 30 to 45 in good health. The sequenced sample consisted of blood.

The CDR3 sequence: CSVDIGGTGSGFSFF. DNA of the CDR3: TGCAGCGTTGATATTGGCGGGACAGGGTCGGGATTTTCGTTCTTC. The chain couples TRBV29-1 to TRBJ2-1, with TRBD1 matching 9 bases. Germline V lookup: CDR1 SQVTM, CDR2 ANQGSEA. The CDR3 has 15 amino acids. V shed 3 bases and J 15 bases; nucleotides not matched to a gene: 18.